This T cell receptor beta chain was recorded in a study of spatial heterogeneity in lung cancer. As for the study in general: Each unique TCR and UMI combination was seen more than ten times on average in raw reads. Study findings and constraints: The numbers of ubiquitous and regional expanded TCRs correlated with ubiquitous and regional nonsynonymous mutations, respectively. Expanded intratumoral alpha and beta TCR counts tracked tumor mutation counts.

This clonotype has just a few counts. As yet, its antigen is unknown. Found in a library prepared for alpha chains, this beta chain is an off-target read, and its abundance has little meaning. Time point given: sample taken at primary tumor resection. Whole RNA, which was extracted from tumor, nontumor lung tissue or frozen PBMC, was sequenced without any cell sorting. A distinct unique molecular identifier was carried by each TCR cDNA molecule. TCRdb itself ran the 5' RACE reads through MiXCR, one entry per CDR3 protein. The repertoire has fewer than 450 distinct CDR3 sequences, around 30% of them found once; the top ten carry over 20%. CDR1 is DFQATT, CDR2 SNEGSKA, per germline (reference sequence). V lost 7 bases to trimming and J lost 6 bases, with 19 bases between them. The CDR3 loop spans 14 amino acids.

The sequence derives from a male donor with early-stage non-small cell lung cancer. V gene TRBV20-1 combines with J gene TRBJ2-1; a weak D match, TRBD2 (7 bases). The sample was lung tumor tissue, taken at surgery. The CDR3 here is CSGRRRGGRNEQFF. Written as DNA, the CDR3 is TGCAGTGGGAGAAGGAGGGGGGGCCGCAATGAGCAGTTCTTC.